These 2 T cell receptor beta chains came from one sample sequenced in a study of cytomegalovirus exposure and HLA in healthy donors. Sequencing was performed with immunoSEQ multiplex PCR; in TCRdb, only in-frame clones are kept and a portion is missing. This table holds roughly 77,000 clones, roughly 95% found once. Specimen: PBMCs. Receptors originate from a young woman in good health and CMV-seronegative.

V gene TRBV5-1 combines with J gene TRBJ2-3; 14 nucleotides agree with TRBD2. The CDR3 is 18 amino acids. Per germline, CDR1 SGHRS and CDR2 YFSETQ. V lost 0 bases and J lost 4; bases outside the gene matches: 7. The CDR3 coding sequence is TGCGCCAGCAGCTTGGAAAGACTAGCGGGGGGGCGGGCAGATACGCAGTATTTT. It encodes CASSLERLAGGRADTQYF.

The CDR3 DNA reads TGTGCCAGCAGAGAGACAGGGAGTCCCGGAAACACCATATATTTT. Its translation: CASRETGSPGNTIYF. This rearrangement joins TRBV28 to TRBJ1-3; TRBD1 matches at 7 bases. Trimming cost V 6 bases and J 4 bases; bases outside gene matches: 9. This CDR3 region has 15 residues. Germline CDR1 is MDHEN and CDR2 is SYDVKM.